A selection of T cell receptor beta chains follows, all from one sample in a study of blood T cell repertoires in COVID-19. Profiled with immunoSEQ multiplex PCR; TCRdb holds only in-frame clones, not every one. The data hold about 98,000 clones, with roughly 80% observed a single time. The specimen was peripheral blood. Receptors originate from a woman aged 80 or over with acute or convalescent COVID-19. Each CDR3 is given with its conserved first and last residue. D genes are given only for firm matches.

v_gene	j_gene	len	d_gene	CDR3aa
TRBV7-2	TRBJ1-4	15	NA	CASSLGRHIVEKLFF
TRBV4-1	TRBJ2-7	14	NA	CASSPTDLEYEQYF
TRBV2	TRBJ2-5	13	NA	CASSALVGETQYF
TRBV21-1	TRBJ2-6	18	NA	CASSKKSTGSSGANVLTF
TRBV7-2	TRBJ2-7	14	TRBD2	CASSFPSGVYEQYF
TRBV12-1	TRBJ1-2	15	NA	CASSSWTGGGNGYTF
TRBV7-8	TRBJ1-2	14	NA	CASSLASGYHGYTF
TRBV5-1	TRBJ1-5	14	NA	CASSLGGVGQPQHF
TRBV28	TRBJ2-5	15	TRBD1	CASSGGQGGQETQYF
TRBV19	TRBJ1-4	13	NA	CASGRATNEKLFF
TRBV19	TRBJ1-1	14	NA	CASSIGAAGTEAFF
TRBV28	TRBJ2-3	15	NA	CASSLPAGRQDTQYF
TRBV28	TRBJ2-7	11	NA	CASSAQYEQYF
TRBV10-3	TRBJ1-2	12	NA	CAIGPGHYGYTF
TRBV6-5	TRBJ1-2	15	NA	CASSYHDRTNYGYTF
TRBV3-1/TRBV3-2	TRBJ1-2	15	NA	CASSPTRGPNYGYTF
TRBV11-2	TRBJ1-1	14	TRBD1	CASSSLDRGLVAFF
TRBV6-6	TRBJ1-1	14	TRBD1	CASSWGTGQSEAFF
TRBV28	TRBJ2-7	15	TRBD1	CASSAWDSYSYEQYF
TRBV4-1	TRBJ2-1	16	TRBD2	CASSQDIGDYYNEQFF
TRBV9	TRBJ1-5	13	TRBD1	CASSPTGDQPQHF
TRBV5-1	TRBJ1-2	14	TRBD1	CASRGQGAGDGYTF
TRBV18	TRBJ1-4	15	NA	CASSPRGGLNEKLFF
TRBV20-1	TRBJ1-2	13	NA	CSASVPLNYGYTF
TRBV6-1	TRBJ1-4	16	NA	CASSELIGQRNEKLFF
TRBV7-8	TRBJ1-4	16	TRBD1	CASSPFDRGVGEKLFF
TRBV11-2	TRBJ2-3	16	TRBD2	CASSKWTSGQGDTQYF
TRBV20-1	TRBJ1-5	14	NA	CSASLRIGNQPQHF
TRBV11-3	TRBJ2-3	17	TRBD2	CASSSGLAGSYTDTQYF